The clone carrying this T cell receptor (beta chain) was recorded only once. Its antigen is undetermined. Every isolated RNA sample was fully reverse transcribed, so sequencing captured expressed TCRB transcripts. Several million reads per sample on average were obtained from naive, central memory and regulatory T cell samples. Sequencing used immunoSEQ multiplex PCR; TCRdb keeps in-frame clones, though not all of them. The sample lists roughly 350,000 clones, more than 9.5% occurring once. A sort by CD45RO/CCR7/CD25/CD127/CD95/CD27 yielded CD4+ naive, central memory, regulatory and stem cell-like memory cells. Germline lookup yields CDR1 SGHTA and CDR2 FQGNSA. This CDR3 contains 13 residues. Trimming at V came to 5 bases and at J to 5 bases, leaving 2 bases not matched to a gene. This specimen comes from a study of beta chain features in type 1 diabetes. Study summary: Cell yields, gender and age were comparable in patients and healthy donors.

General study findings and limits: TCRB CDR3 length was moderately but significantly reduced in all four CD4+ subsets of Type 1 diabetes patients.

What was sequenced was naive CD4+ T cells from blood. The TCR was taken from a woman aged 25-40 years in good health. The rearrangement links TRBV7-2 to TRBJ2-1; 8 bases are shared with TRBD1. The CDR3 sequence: CASSRQGNNEQFF. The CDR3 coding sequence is TGTGCCAGCAGCCGACAGGGGAACAATGAGCAGTTCTTC.